The next 21 T cell receptor beta chains were all read from a single sample in a study of cytomegalovirus exposure and HLA in healthy donors. The PCR used 60 Vbeta and 13 Jbeta primers. Using immunoSEQ multiplex PCR, the repertoire was profiled, and TCRdb retains in-frame clones only, with some absent. This table holds 95,000 to 110,000 clones, 81% found once. Sequenced input: PBMCs. These receptors were obtained from a man in his thirties or forties in good health and CMV-seronegative.

The chain couples TRBV21-1 to TRBJ2-1; the table's TRBD2 call for D was not verified on the DNA. TRBV21-1 counts as a pseudogene. There are 17 residues in the CDR3. The DNA for the CDR3 is TGTGCCAGCAGCAAAGTAACCCTGCGGGACCGCTACAATGAGCAGTTCTTC. The encoded protein is CASSKVTLRDRYNEQFF.

This chain connects TRBV27 to TRBJ2-7; the match to TRBD2 covers 12 bases. Trimming took 6 bases from V and 3 from J; bases not matched to a gene: 6. This CDR3 spans 15 amino acids. The germline V gene has CDR1 MNHEY and CDR2 SMNVEV (reference sequence). CDR3 amino acids: CASSRGTSGYYEQYF. The DNA of the CDR3 is TGTGCCAGCAGCCGTGGGACTAGCGGGTACTACGAGCAGTACTTC.

The sample holds one count of this clone. The chain joins TRBV29-1 to TRBJ2-3; tentative D call: TRBD2 (6 bases). The CDR3 runs 10 residues. Germline lookup yields CDR1 SQVTM and CDR2 ANQGSEA. The ends were cut back, 7 bases at V and 7 bases at J, with 9 bases in the middle. The CDR3 bases are TGCAGCGCCGCGGGGAATACGCAGTATTTT. Translation gives CSAAGNTQYF.

This chain connects TRBV6-5 to TRBJ2-1; the D gene is possibly TRBD1 (6 bases). Trimming left V 0 bases short and J 13 bases short, with 13 bases between. Germline V gene lookup returns CDR1 MNHEY and CDR2 SVGAGI. The CDR3 is 13 residues long. The CDR3 DNA follows: TGTGCCAGCAGTTACTCAGGGCAGGGGCGTCAGTTCTTC. Its protein product is CASSYSGQGRQFF.

The J gene is TRBJ2-1, the V gene TRBV9, with 8 nucleotides matching TRBD2. The CDR3 length is 15 residues. J gave up 3 bases and V 4 bases, and 6 bases lay outside the gene matches. Germline CDR1 reads SGDLS; CDR2 reads YYNGEE. The chain's CDR3 is CASSPSGSVYNEQFF. CDR3 nucleotides: TGTGCCAGCAGCCCCAGCGGGAGTGTCTACAATGAGCAGTTCTTC. Drawing the rest from reference TRBV9 and TRBJ2-1, the complete variable domain is DSGVTQTPKHLITATGQRVTLRCSPRSGDLSVYWYQQSLDQGLQFLIQYYNGEERAKGNILERFSAQQFPDLHSELNLSSLELGDSALYFCASSPSGSVYNEQFFGPGTRLTVL.

The V and J genes are TRBV10-1 and TRBJ2-7; the D gene is possibly TRBD1 (6 bases). The CDR3 runs to 12 residues. V lost 6 bases, J lost 6 bases, and 12 bases lay in between. Germline V gene sequence: CDR1 WNHNN, CDR2 SYGVQD (reference sequence). CDR3 in DNA: TGCGCCAGCAGCGCACAGGGAGCCGAGCAGTACTTC. Protein: CASSAQGAEQYF.

This sequence joins TRBV7-6 and TRBJ1-2; TRBD1 matches 7 bases. The ends lost 6 bases at V and 8 bases at J; junction bases unmatched: 15. The CDR3 totals 15 residues. Germline CDR1 SGHVS, CDR2 FNYEAQ. CDR3 loop: CASSLNTGARKGYTF. CDR3 sequence (DNA): TGTGCCAGCAGTTTGAATACAGGGGCCCGGAAGGGCTACACCTTC.

CDR3 sequence: CASKSGSYGYTF. For the CDR3, the DNA is TGTGCCAGCAAGTCAGGATCCTATGGCTACACCTTC. V is TRBV6-5 and J is TRBJ1-2; unclear D gene. Germline V gene data show CDR1 as MNHEY and CDR2 as SVGAGI. V lost 7 bases, J lost 4 bases, and 10 bases lay in between. The length of the CDR3 is 12 residues.

The chain employs TRBV5-1 and TRBJ1-1, with 8 positions matching TRBD1. The germline gives CDR1 SGHRS, CDR2 YFSETQ. V lost 1 base, J lost 5 bases, and 10 bases stayed unmatched. The CDR3 is 16 amino acids. CDR3 sequence: CASSLPSGTGQTEAFF. In nucleotides, the CDR3 is TGCGCCAGCAGCTTGCCCTCCGGGACAGGCCAAACTGAAGCTTTCTTT.

The J gene is TRBJ2-7, the V gene TRBV9; the D gene is possibly TRBD1 (6 bases). CDR1 and CDR2 from the germline V gene are SGDLS and YYNGEE. CDR3 length: 15 residues. V lost 0 bases and J 1 base, leaving 11 bases between the germline ends. CDR3 in amino acids: CASSVDGTMSYEQYF. In nucleotides, the CDR3 is TGTGCCAGCAGCGTAGATGGGACAATGTCCTACGAGCAGTACTTC.

This clone turned up a few times. The chain joins TRBV5-1 to TRBJ2-1; TRBD2 matches at 8 bases. J gave up 4 bases and V 4 bases, and 7 bases lay outside the gene matches. The CDR3 has 15 residues. Germline-derived CDR1 and CDR2 are SGHRS and YFSETQ. The DNA for the CDR3 is TGCGCCAGCAGCGGGACCACTAGCGGTTACAATGAGCAGTTCTTC. It specifies CASSGTTSGYNEQFF. Full variable domain (remainder filled in from reference TRBV5-1 and TRBJ2-1): KAGVTQTPRYLIKTRGQQVTLSCSPISGHRSVSWYQQTPGQGLQFLFEYFSETQRNKGNFPGRFSGRQFSNSRSEMNVSTLELGDSALYLCASSGTTSGYNEQFFGPGTRLTVL.

The chain couples TRBV2 to TRBJ2-7; 8 nucleotides align to TRBD1. The CDR3 covers 14 residues. CDR1 is SNHLY, CDR2 FYNNEI, per germline. Losses at the gene ends were 6 bases for V and 1 base for J; bases not matched to a gene: 5. DNA of the CDR3: TGTGCCAGCAGGCGGGGACAGGCGTCCTACGAGCAGTACTTC. It translates to CASRRGQASYEQYF.

The rearrangement joins TRBV29-1 to TRBJ2-1; the D is unclear. The CDR3 is made up of 10 amino acids. Germline V gene data show CDR1 as SQVTM and CDR2 as ANQGSEA. Deletions cut 4 bases from V and 5 bases from J, with 3 bases between. In DNA form, the CDR3 reads TGCAGCGTTGCTCACAATGAGCAGTTCTTC. Protein sequence: CSVAHNEQFF.

This clone was observed a few times. The chain carries TRBV15 and TRBJ2-5, with a possible D match to TRBD2 (5 bases). Deletions cut 5 bases from V and 5 bases from J, with 15 bases between. The length of the CDR3 is 14 residues. The V gene's germline CDR1 is LNHNV and CDR2 YYDKDF (reference sequence). Here the CDR3 reads CATSGRGFQETQYF. For the CDR3, the DNA is TGTGCCACCAGCGGCAGAGGGTTCCAGGAGACCCAGTACTTC.

V is TRBV4-1 and J is TRBJ2-3; tentatively, D is TRBD1 (6 bases). Germline values: CDR1 MGHRA, CDR2 YSYEKL. The CDR3 is made up of 19 amino acids. V was cut by 0 bases and J by 3 bases, with 22 bases left in between. CDR3 nucleotides: TGCGCCAGCAGCCAAGATAGGGCGAGGGGGAGCGGCCGGACAGATACGCAGTATTTT. The encoded protein is CASSQDRARGSGRTDTQYF.

This sequence joins TRBV19 and TRBJ1-2, with D hard to call. The CDR3 runs 16 residues. The V gene lost 3 bases and the J gene lost 4 bases, with 18 bases spanning the gap. CDR1 is LNHDA and CDR2 is SQIVND in the germline V gene (reference sequence). The CDR3 bases are TGTGCCAGTAGTATGCTAGGCGGAGCCCCATCCTATGGCTACACCTTC. Protein product: CASSMLGGAPSYGYTF.

The chain is built from TRBV9 and TRBJ1-2; D gene ambiguous. This CDR3 has 15 amino acids. V lost 0 bases and J 0 bases, leaving 9 bases between the germline ends. CDR1 and CDR2 (germline): SGDLS, YYNGEE. The CDR3 bases are TGTGCCAGCAGCGTAGCCCCTTCAGCTAACTATGGCTACACCTTC. This sequence encodes CASSVAPSANYGYTF.

This clone is a singleton in its sample. V gene TRBV25-1 combines with J gene TRBJ1-1, with 10 nucleotides matching TRBD1. The germline V gene has CDR1 MGHDK and CDR2 SYGVNS. The CDR3 covers 14 residues. The ends lost 6 bases at V and 4 bases at J; junction bases unmatched: 5. CDR3 nucleotides: TGTGCCAGCAGCAGACAGGGGGCGCGCACTGAAGCTTTCTTT. It yields the protein CASSRQGARTEAFF. Full variable domain (missing parts from reference TRBV25-1 and TRBJ1-1): EADIYQTPRYLVIGTGKKITLECSQTMGHDKMYWYQQDPGMELHLIHYSYGVNSTEKGDLSSESTVSRIRTEHFPLTLESARPSHTSQYLCASSRQGARTEAFFGQGTRLTVV.

This rearrangement joins TRBV5-4 to TRBJ2-7; TRBD1 matches at 7 bases. V dropped 4 bases and J dropped 3; count of bases not matched to a gene: 7. Germline CDR1 is SGHNT and CDR2 is YYREEE (reference sequence). The CDR3 is made up of 14 amino acids. This chain's CDR3 is CASSPWPGGYEQYF. CDR3 bases: TGTGCCAGCAGCCCCTGGCCAGGGGGCTACGAGCAGTACTTC.

This chain links TRBV19 with TRBJ2-7, with D uncertain. This CDR3 has 11 residues. Trimming removed 4 bases at V and 6 bases at J, with 7 bases between. From germline, CDR1 is LNHDA and CDR2 SQIVND (reference sequence). The DNA for the CDR3 is TGTGCCAGTAGTAATCGTGTCGAGCAGTACTTC. This codes for CASSNRVEQYF.

As DNA, the CDR3 is TGTGCCAGCGGTAGCACAGATACGCAGTATTTT. The encoded protein is CASGSTDTQYF. The V and J genes are TRBV19 and TRBJ2-3; D not resolved. The CDR3 spans 11 residues. CDR1 is LNHDA, CDR2 SQIVND, per germline (reference sequence). Trimming stripped 9 bases from V and 0 bases from J, with 4 bases between.